This T cell receptor beta chain was obtained from a study of human CD8 memory T cell subsets. Findings of the study overall: Whereas effector memory cells differed, stem-like memory and precursor exhausted T cells had comparably high diversity.

A UMI-labeled 5' RACE approach was the method that produced the TCR beta libraries. TCRdb re-called the 5' RACE reads, yielding one record per CDR3 amino acid sequence without DNA. The sample's table shows under 5,000 distinct CDR3 sequences. This clonotype registers medium-sized by frequency. As yet, its antigen is unknown. This CDR3 contains 15 residues. Duplicate vials holding some 150,000 sorted CD8+ T cells per subset yielded the RNA. The V and J genes are TRBV12-3 or TRBV12-4 and TRBJ2-3; absent DNA, TCRdb's TRBD2 call cannot be checked. Input material: CD8+ T cells from PBMCs. The TCR originated in a human donor in good health. Here the CDR3 reads CASSFTGGQADTQYF.